The entry below gives a single TCR beta chain sequence along with its context. A Seattle source enrolled patients during active infection and followed them longitudinally. The data originate from a study of blood T cell repertoires in COVID-19. Trimming pared 8 bases from V and 5 bases from J, leaving 12 bases between. Germline V gene lookup returns CDR1 MDHEN and CDR2 SYDVKM. This CDR3 is built from 13 residues. The repertoire was sequenced with immunoSEQ multiplex PCR; TCRdb's copy has only in-frame clones and lacks some. The sample has 150,000 to 200,000 clones; around 84% are singletons. Source material: peripheral blood. The sequence came from a woman in her seventies with COVID-19, enrolled during active disease. This rearrangement joins TRBV28 to TRBJ1-4; D possibly corresponds to TRBD1 (6 bases). For the CDR3, the DNA is TGTGCCAGCGGCCGGGACACCAATGAAAAACTGTTTTTT. This translates into CASGRDTNEKLFF.